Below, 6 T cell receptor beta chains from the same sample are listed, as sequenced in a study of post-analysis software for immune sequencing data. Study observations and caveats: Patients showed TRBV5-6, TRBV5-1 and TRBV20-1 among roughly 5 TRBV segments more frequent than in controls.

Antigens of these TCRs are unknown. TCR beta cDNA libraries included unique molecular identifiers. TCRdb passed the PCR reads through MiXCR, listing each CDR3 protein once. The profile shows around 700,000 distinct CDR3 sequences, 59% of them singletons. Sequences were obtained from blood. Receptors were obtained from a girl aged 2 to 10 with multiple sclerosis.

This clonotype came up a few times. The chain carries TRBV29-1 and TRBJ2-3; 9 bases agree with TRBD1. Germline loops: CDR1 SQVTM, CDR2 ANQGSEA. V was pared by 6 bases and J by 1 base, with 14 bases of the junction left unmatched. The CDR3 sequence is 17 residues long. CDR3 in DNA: TGCAGCGTACAGGGGGCAGTCCGGGCGGAACGCACAGATACGCAGTATTTT. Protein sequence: CSVQGAVRAERTDTQYF.

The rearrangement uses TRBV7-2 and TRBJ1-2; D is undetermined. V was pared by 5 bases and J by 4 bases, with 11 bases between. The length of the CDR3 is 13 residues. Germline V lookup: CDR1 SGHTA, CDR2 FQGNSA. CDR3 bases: TGTGCCAGCAGCCCTCGAGGCACCTATGGCTACACCTTC. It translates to CASSPRGTYGYTF.

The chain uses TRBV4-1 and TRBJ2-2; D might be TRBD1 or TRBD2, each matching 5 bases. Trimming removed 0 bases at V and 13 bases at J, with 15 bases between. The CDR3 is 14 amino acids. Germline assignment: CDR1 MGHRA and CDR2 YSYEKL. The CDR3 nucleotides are TGCGCCAGCAGCCAAGATTCGGGGACCGAAAGGCTGTTTTTT. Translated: CASSQDSGTERLFF.

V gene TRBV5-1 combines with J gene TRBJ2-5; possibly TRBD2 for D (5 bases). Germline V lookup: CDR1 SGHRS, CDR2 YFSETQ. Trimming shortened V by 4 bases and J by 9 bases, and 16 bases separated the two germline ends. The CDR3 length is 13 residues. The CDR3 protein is CASSRTRTEAQYF. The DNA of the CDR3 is TGCGCCAGCAGCCGAACTAGAACGGAGGCCCAGTACTTC.

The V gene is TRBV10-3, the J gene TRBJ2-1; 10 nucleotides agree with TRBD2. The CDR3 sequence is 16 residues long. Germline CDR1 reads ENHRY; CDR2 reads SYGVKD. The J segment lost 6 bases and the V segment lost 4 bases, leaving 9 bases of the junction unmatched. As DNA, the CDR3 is TGTGCCATCAGTGGGGTCCGGCTAGCGGGGGCCAATGAGCAGTTCTTC. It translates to CAISGVRLAGANEQFF.

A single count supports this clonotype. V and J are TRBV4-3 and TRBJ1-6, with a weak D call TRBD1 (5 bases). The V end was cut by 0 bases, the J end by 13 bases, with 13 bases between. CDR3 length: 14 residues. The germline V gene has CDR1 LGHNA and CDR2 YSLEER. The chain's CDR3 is CASSQDGGVCPLHF. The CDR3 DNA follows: TGCGCCAGCAGCCAAGATGGGGGTGTATGCCCCCTCCACTTT.